This T cell receptor beta chain stems from a study of vaccination effects on CD4 cells after COVID-19. Study observations and caveats: Marked clonal contraction was seen in infection- and vaccine-induced clones late after vaccination.

As regards this clone: Antigen specificity is unknown.

Expansion of antigen-specific CD4+ T cells with viral peptide pools was carried out by the ViraFEST assay before sequencing. Culture proceeded for 10 days, and CD4+ T cells were then isolated. Everyone in the study got two shots of either the BNT162b2 or mRNA-1273 vaccine. Produced via immunoSEQ multiplex PCR; TCRdb's table is partial and in-frame only. The sample contains 57,000 or so clones, 73% of which appear only once. The length of the CDR3 is 15 residues. CDR1 KGHSH and CDR2 LQKENI come from the germline V gene. The V and J ends lost 6 bases and 0 bases respectively, with 12 bases between them.

The rearrangement joins TRBV18 to TRBJ1-5; D might be TRBD1 (6 bases). The sample in question was CD4+ T cells from PBMCs cultured with HCoV-229E spike peptides, obtained after COVID-19 vaccination. This sequence was found in a human donor who received a COVID-19 vaccine. The chain's CDR3 is CASSHGQTSNQPQHF. DNA for the CDR3: TGTGCCAGCTCGCACGGACAGACTAGCAATCAGCCCCAGCATTTT.